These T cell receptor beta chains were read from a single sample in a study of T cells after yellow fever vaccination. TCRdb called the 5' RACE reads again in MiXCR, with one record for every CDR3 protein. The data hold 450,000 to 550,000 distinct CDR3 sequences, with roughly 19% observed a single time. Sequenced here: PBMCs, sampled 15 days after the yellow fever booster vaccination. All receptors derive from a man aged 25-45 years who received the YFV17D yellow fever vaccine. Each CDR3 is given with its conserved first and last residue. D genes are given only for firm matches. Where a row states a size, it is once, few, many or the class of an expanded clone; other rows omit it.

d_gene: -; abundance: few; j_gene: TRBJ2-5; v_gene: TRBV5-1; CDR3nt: TGCGCCAGCAGCTTGGTTTCCACTCAAGAGACCCAGTACTTC; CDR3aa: CASSLVSTQETQYF
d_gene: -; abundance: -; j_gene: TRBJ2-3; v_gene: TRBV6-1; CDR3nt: TGTGCCAGCAGTGCCCTTGAGCGGCAGATCGATACGCAGTATTTT; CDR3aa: CASSALERQIDTQYF
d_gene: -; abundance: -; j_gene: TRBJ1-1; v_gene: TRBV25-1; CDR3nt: TGTGCCAGCAGGCGGCTGAACACTGAAGCTTTCTTT; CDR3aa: CASRRLNTEAFF
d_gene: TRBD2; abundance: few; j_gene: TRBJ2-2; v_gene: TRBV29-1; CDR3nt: TGCAGCGTTGAAGTGCTTGGACTAGCGGGAATGCTCCCCAGCGGGGAGCTGTTTTTT; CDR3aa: CSVEVLGLAGMLPSGELFF
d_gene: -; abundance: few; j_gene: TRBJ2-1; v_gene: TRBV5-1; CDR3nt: TGCGCCAGCAGCTTGACCATTGGATCAACCTACAATGAGCAGTTCTTC; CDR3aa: CASSLTIGSTYNEQFF
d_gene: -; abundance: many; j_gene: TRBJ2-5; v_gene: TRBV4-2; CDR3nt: TGTGCCAGCAGCCAAGGGGGTAGGCAAGAGACCCAGTACTTC; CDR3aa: CASSQGGRQETQYF
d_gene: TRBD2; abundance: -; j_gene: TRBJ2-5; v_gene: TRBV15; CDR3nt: TGTGCCACCAGCAGAGCCGGGACTAGCGGATTAACCCTTGGCACCCAGTACTTC; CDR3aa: CATSRAGTSGLTLGTQYF
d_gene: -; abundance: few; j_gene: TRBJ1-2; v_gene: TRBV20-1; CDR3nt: TGCAGTGCTGCTAACTATGGCTACACCTTC; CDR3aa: CSAANYGYTF
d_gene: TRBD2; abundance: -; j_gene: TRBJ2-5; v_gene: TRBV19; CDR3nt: TGTGCCAGTGATGCTAGCGGGAGGGGTAACCAGTACTTC; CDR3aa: CASDASGRGNQYF
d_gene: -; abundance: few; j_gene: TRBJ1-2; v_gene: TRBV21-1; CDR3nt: TGTGCCAGCAGCAAAGTTGGGACAGGGGTATGCAACTATGGCTACACCTTC; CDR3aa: CASSKVGTGVCNYGYTF
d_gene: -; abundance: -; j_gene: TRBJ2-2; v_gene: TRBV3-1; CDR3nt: TGTGCCAGCAGCCAAGAGCTCATCGGGGAGCTGTTTTTT; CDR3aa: CASSQELIGELFF
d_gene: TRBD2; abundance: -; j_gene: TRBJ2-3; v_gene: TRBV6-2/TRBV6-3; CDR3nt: TGTGCCAGCCAACCGGGAGGACCCGATACGCAGTATTTT; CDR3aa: CASQPGGPDTQYF
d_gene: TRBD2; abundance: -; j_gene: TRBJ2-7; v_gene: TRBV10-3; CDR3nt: TGTGCCATCAGTGAGTCGACTTGGGGGGGAAGTTCCTACGAGCAGTACTTC; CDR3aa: CAISESTWGGSSYEQYF
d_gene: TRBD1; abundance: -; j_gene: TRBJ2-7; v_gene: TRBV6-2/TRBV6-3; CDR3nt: TGTGCCAGCAGCCGCGACAGGGGCGAAATCTACGAGCAGTACTTC; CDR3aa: CASSRDRGEIYEQYF
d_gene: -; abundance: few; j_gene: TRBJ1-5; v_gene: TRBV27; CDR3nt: TGTGCCAGCAGCACAACCAACCGACGGCGCAATCAGCCCCAGCATTTT; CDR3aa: CASSTTNRRRNQPQHF
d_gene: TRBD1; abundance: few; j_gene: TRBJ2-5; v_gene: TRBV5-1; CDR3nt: TGCGCCAGCAATTACTACGACAGGGATCAAGAGACCCAGTACTTC; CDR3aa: CASNYYDRDQETQYF
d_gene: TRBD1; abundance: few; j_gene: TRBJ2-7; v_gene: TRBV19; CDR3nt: TGTGCCAGTAGTGTTACAGGGGGCTTTGCGAAACGGTCCTACGAGCAGTACTTC; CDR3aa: CASSVTGGFAKRSYEQYF
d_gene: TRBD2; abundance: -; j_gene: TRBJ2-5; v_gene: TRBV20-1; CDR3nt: TGCAGTGCTATCGGGACTAGCGGATATTGGGAGACCCAGTACTTC; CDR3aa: CSAIGTSGYWETQYF
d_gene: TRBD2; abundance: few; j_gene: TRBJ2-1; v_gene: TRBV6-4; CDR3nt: TGTGCCGGACCGATAAAAGCGGGAGAAGTTTCCTACAATGAGCAGTTCTTC; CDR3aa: CAGPIKAGEVSYNEQFF
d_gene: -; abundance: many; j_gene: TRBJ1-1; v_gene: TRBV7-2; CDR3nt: TGTGCCAGCAGCTTCTTACGGAACACTGAAGCTTTCTTT; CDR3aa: CASSFLRNTEAFF
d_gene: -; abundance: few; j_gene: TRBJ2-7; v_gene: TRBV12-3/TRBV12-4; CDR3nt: TGTGCCAGCAGTTTGACGGGACTTATTTACGAGCAGTACTTC; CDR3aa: CASSLTGLIYEQYF
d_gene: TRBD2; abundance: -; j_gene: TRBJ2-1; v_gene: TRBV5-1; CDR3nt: TGTGCCAGCAGCTTGAGACGGGAGGGTTACAATGAGCAGTTCTTC; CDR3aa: CASSLRREGYNEQFF
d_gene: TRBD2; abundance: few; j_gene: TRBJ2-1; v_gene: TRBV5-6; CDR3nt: TGTGCCAGCAGCTCCTACGAGCGGGAGGGCCTAAATGAGCAGTTCTTC; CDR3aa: CASSSYEREGLNEQFF
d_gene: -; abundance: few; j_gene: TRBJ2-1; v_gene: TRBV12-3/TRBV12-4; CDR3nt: TGTGCCAGCAGACTCGGGACATGGCAGTTCTTC; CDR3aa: CASRLGTWQFF
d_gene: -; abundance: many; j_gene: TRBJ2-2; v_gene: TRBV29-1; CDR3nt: TGCAGCGTTGGAGATACCGGGGAGCTGTTTTTT; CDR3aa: CSVGDTGELFF
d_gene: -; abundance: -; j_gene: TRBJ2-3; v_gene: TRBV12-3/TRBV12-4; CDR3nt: TGTGCCAGCAGTTTTGCGGGACCCACAGATACGCAGTATTTT; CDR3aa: CASSFAGPTDTQYF